This T cell receptor beta chain was recovered during a study of CD4 T cells in relation to SARS-CoV-2 and coronaviruses (dated by TCRdb to the early 2020s). For context, the study as a whole: The ViraFEST assay cultured PBMCs with antigen for more than nine days, then sequenced TCR beta CDR3s to find antigen-specific clonal expansions. An HIV-1 Nef peptide pool or a no-peptide culture served as the negative reference condition. Shared crossreactive spike epitopes were mapped to their HLA restriction using patient-derived lymphoblastoid cell lines. At the level of individual TCR clonotypes, the study evaluated whether memory CD4+ T cells crossreact between the spike proteins of SARS-CoV-2 and those of common cold coronaviruses. The Adaptive Biotechnologies TCR-sequencing kit was used for samples from a few pre-COVID donors and for the naive versus memory experiments, whereas the other data were Illumina-based. A different, Illumina-based TCR-beta assay was used to sequence expansion assays from other donors in the study.

Library generation was performed with the immunoSEQ multiplex PCR assay. Per the source publication's procedure: During preprocessing, nonproductive sequences were discarded, as were any CDR3s that did not begin with C, did not end with F or W, or were shorter than 7 amino acids. Antigen-specific clonotypes were called with the MANAFEST web app, based on expansion relative to reference and other culture wells. A clone was considered positive if significant expansion relative to the reference culture was observed in 2 of 3 replicate wells at an FDR below 0.05. Positive clones also required significant expansion versus all other tandem wells and an odds ratio above 5. Pairwise Levenshtein distance, computed with the stringdist R package after three terminal residues were trimmed from each end, was used as the measure of CDR3 homology. TCRdb carries this immuneACCESS record with in-frame sequences only. Its versions omit some clonotypes, under half of them owing to an unresolved V gene in the studies checked, with the rest unexplained. V and J calls and clone size come straight from that table; D and trimming were deduced from the DNA. The table for this sample lists 20,000 to 25,000 clones; 68% of them were counted only once. The top ten clones comprise 15% to 20% of the sample.

This clone occurred a few times. There is no known antigen for this receptor. Base quality data are lacking; no much larger clone is found one base away. CDR1 is given as SGHVS and CDR2 as FQNEAQ, both from the germline V gene. The V end loses 1 base and the J end loses 4 bases, and a stretch of 8 bases separates them. The CDR3 has 14 amino acids, counting the end cysteine and phenylalanine. Only the CDR3 part of the read is kept: 42 bases, read in frame from the first base. Summary of the overall study and its limitations: No donor contributed both pre-pandemic and post-infection samples, which limited tracing the source of pre-existing responses. Memory CD4+ clonotypes crossrecognizing SARS-CoV-2 and at least one common cold coronavirus spike were found in 55% to 75% of donors. Since the crossreactivity analysis centred on spike protein, crossreactivity against other viral proteins was not assessed. Small numbers of patients and of tested TCRs were a limitation of the study. Crossreactive clones showed significantly weaker SARS-CoV-2-driven expansion than monoreactive clones, consistent with antigenic imprinting.

CD4+ T cells from unexposed donors were collected before the COVID-19 pandemic (2011-2018). After less than 13 days of culture, CD4+ T cells were isolated with the EasySep CD4+ T cell isolation kit. As far as cell numbers permitted, CD4+ T cells from unexposed donors were tested for reactivity against SARS-CoV-2 S and N as well as four spike pools from common cold coronaviruses. Each well held 1.5 million to 2.5 million PBMCs cultured in IMDM containing around 4.9% human AB serum and about 11 IU/ml IL-2. Half of the culture medium was replaced with fresh IL-2-containing medium on days 3 and 7. In general, triplicate replicate wells were used for every peptide culture condition. Leukapheresis product for the unexposed donors was purchased commercially. PBMCs were isolated from leukapheresis product or whole blood by Ficoll-Paque PLUS gradient centrifugation. The PBMCs went either fresh into the expansion assay or into cryopreservation at -140 degrees C. The QIAamp Micro DNA Kit was used to extract genomic DNA from the CD4+ T cells.

The V and J genes are TRBV7-8 and TRBJ1-5; the D gene identity is not certain. Sequencing was carried out using CD4+ T cells from PBMCs, cultured in vitro. This receptor was identified in a human donor in good health. The nucleotide sequence reads as follows: TGTGCCAGCAGCTTAGTGGGCAGGAATCAGCCCCAGCATTTT. Its product reads: CASSLVGRNQPQHF.